This T cell receptor (beta chain) derives from a study of cytomegalovirus exposure and HLA in healthy donors. The study, taken as a whole, reports: Later, TCR association rates were found to vary by HLA locus, highest for DRB1 and lowest for HLA-C.

It was with 60 Vbeta and 13 Jbeta primers that the PCR ran. Using immunoSEQ multiplex PCR, the repertoire was profiled, and TCRdb retains in-frame clones only, with some absent. Here the sample spans roughly 150,000 clones, about 80% being singletons. About this clone itself: Its antigen is as yet unknown.

Trimming removed 6 bases from V and 3 bases from J; junction bases left unmatched: 5. CDR3 length: 14 residues. The germline gives CDR1 MDHEN, CDR2 SYDVKM. This chain links TRBV28 with TRBJ2-7, with TRBD2 matching 10 bases. The sample was PBMCs. This TCR derives from a girl aged 10 to 17 in good health and CMV-seropositive. The CDR3 region is CASRTSGPYYEQYF. The CDR3 DNA is TGTGCCAGCAGGACTAGCGGGCCTTACTACGAGCAGTACTTC.